Given below is one T cell receptor beta chain in context. The CDR3 loop spans 14 amino acids. Germline values: CDR1 SGHTA, CDR2 FQGNSA. Trimming took off 6 bases at V and 6 bases at J, with 15 bases between the two ends. The data belong to a study of blood T cell repertoires in COVID-19. Overall study: Samples taken during acute and convalescent COVID-19 were collected in the United States, Italy and Spain. PBMCs, B-cell-depleted T cells, or T cells provided the cDNA or gDNA that made up the material.

Cohort assignment relied on participant-reported clinical history. Original handling: Amplified reference gene primers provided the basis for estimating nucleated cell counts. The table came from immunoSEQ multiplex PCR; TCRdb's copy has only in-frame clones and leaves some out. Clone size and V and J calls were adopted from that table, with D and trimming inferred from the DNA. The sample lists around 220,000 clones; 65% to 85% were seen once. V gene TRBV7-2 combines with J gene TRBJ2-1; D may be TRBD2 (5 bases). The origin of this receptor is a woman between 40 and 55 years old who had recovered from COVID-19. The sequenced sample was PBMCs or T cells enriched from blood (not recorded which). The CDR3 DNA reads as TGTGCCAGCAGGGGGATCGGCGGGTTCAATGAGCAGTTCTTC. Translation gives CASRGIGGFNEQFF.